The 30 T cell receptor beta chains below come from one sample, sequenced in a study of T cell responses to AZD1222 COVID-19 vaccine. TCRdb's copy holds only in-frame clones and misses some; the assay was immunoSEQ multiplex PCR. The profile shows approximately 160,000 clones, around 90% of them singletons. Sequencing was performed on peripheral blood, taken on day 0 of AZD1222 vaccination. The source of these receptors is an adult in good health.

The chain carries TRBV2 and TRBJ1-2; D gene uncertain. Trimming took off 7 bases at V and 7 bases at J, with 19 bases between the two ends. The CDR3 is 14 amino acids. Germline CDR1 and CDR2: SNHLY and FYNNEI. Written as DNA, the CDR3 is TGTGCCAGCAATTGGGATTCCACGATTGGTGGCTACACCTTC. Translated: CASNWDSTIGGYTF.

The chain is built from TRBV7-2 and TRBJ2-7; 8 positions agree with TRBD2. This CDR3 is 14 amino acids long. Germline lookup yields CDR1 SGHTA and CDR2 FQGNSA. The V gene end was trimmed by 7 bases and the J gene end by 4 bases; junction bases not matched to a gene: 9. The CDR3 bases are TGTGCCAGCACCCATCGGGAGGGCAAGTACGAGCAGTACTTC. This encodes CASTHREGKYEQYF.

V gene TRBV19 combines with J gene TRBJ2-3; D is possibly TRBD1 (5 bases). In germline, CDR1 is LNHDA, CDR2 SQIVND (reference sequence). Trimming removed 6 bases from V and 0 bases from J, with 13 bases in between. The CDR3 runs to 15 residues. CDR3 residues: CASSDPRQSTDTQYF. The CDR3 nucleotides are TGTGCCAGTAGCGACCCGAGACAGAGCACAGATACGCAGTATTTT.

The V and J genes are TRBV30 and TRBJ1-3; D is possibly TRBD1 (6 bases). The CDR3 covers 14 residues. Trimming removed 2 bases at V and 1 base at J, with 9 bases between. Germline-derived CDR1 and CDR2 are GTSNPN and SVGIG (reference sequence). In nucleotides, the CDR3 is TGTGCCTGGAGTCAGACAGGATCTGGAAACACCATATATTTT. Translating gives CAWSQTGSGNTIYF.

This clone was seen only once. The CDR3 nucleotides read TGTGCCAGCAGCTTCGACAGGGGGCAGCCCCAGCATTTT. Protein: CASSFDRGQPQHF. The chain recombines TRBV7-2 with TRBJ1-5, with TRBD1 identical over 9 bases. The CDR3 has 13 amino acids. Trimming cost V 3 bases and J 7 bases; bases outside gene matches: 1. Germline CDR1 SGHTA, CDR2 FQGNSA.

This clone was counted a single time. V usage is TRBV7-3 and J usage is TRBJ1-1; 9 nucleotides align to TRBD1. After removal of 2 bases from V and 4 bases from J, the junction contained 5 bases not matched to a gene. This CDR3 comprises 15 residues. Germline loops: CDR1 SGHTA, CDR2 FQGTGA. CDR3 sequence: CASSLGDRVSTEAFF. The CDR3 bases are TGTGCCAGCAGCTTAGGGGACAGGGTGTCCACTGAAGCTTTCTTT.

V and J are TRBV29-1 and TRBJ1-5, with 9 bases lining up with TRBD1. Germline V gives CDR1 SQVTM, CDR2 ANQGSEA. V lost 4 bases and J lost 5; bases outside the gene matches: 6. This CDR3 has 14 residues. Written as DNA, the CDR3 is TGCAGCGTTGCCGGGACAGGGCTTGATCAGCCCCAGCATTTT. Protein product: CSVAGTGLDQPQHF.

V gene TRBV5-1 combines with J gene TRBJ2-7, with a possible D match to TRBD1 (5 bases). V gave up 1 base and J gave up 2 bases, with 10 bases separating them. This CDR3 is 14 amino acids long. CDR1 SGHRS and CDR2 YFSETQ come from the germline V gene. The CDR3: CASSLRGFAYEQYF. For the CDR3, the DNA is TGCGCCAGCAGCTTGAGGGGTTTTGCCTACGAGCAGTACTTC.

This chain uses TRBV6-6 with TRBJ1-2; possible D gene TRBD1, 5 bases. The germline V gene has CDR1 MNHNY and CDR2 SVGAGI (reference sequence). The CDR3 contains 16 residues. Trimming removed 2 bases from V and 5 bases from J, with 18 bases in between. CDR3 nucleotide sequence: TGTGCCAGCAGTTACGGCTCGGGGGAGCTAGGTTATGGCTACACCTTC. Protein: CASSYGSGELGYGYTF.

This rearrangement joins TRBV19 to TRBJ2-7; maybe TRBD2 (6 bases). The V end lost 4 bases, the J end lost 5 bases, and 15 bases lay between the germline ends. This CDR3 contains 14 residues. Germline V CDR1 and CDR2: LNHDA, SQIVND (reference sequence). This CDR3 reads CASSRSWGEHEQYF. CDR3 coding DNA: TGTGCCAGTAGTAGGTCCTGGGGGGAGCACGAGCAGTACTTC.

This chain links TRBV21-1 with TRBJ2-7; the table's TRBD2 call for D was not verified on the DNA. TRBV21-1 is reported as a pseudogene. The CDR3 contains 14 residues. The CDR3 sequence is CASERAGGPYEQYF. The CDR3 DNA is TGTGCCAGCGAAAGGGCGGGAGGACCCTACGAGCAGTACTTC.

V is TRBV10-2 and J is TRBJ1-3, with D perhaps TRBD1 (5 bases). The CDR3 totals 17 residues. The germline gives CDR1 WSHSY, CDR2 SAAADI. Trimming left V 8 bases short and J 0 bases short, with 20 bases between. CDR3 loop: CASLAGTGPYSGNTIYF. The CDR3 region has the DNA TGCGCCAGCCTCGCGGGTACAGGCCCCTACTCTGGAAACACCATATATTTT.

CDR3 amino acids: CASSLLAVTYNEQFF. In DNA, the CDR3 is TGCGCCAGCAGCTTACTAGCGGTTACCTACAATGAGCAGTTCTTC. The V and J genes are TRBV5-1 and TRBJ2-1, with 8 bases aligning to TRBD2. V lost 2 bases, J lost 2 bases, and 3 bases stayed unmatched. This CDR3 is built from 15 residues. Germline loops: CDR1 SGHRS, CDR2 YFSETQ.

The chain carries TRBV28 and TRBJ1-2; 7 bases are shared with TRBD1. The CDR3 loop spans 12 amino acids. Germline CDR1 reads MDHEN; CDR2 reads SYDVKM. J gave up 4 bases and V 10 bases, and 6 bases lay outside the gene matches. The CDR3, as DNA: TGTGCCATCTCGACAGGGCTCTATGGCTACACCTTC. Its translation is CAISTGLYGYTF.

The chain couples TRBV28 to TRBJ1-2; tentative D call: TRBD1 (5 bases). The V end was cut by 2 bases, the J end by 5 bases, with 12 bases between. There are 14 residues in the CDR3. The V gene's germline CDR1 is MDHEN and CDR2 SYDVKM. The CDR3 loop is CASSLVGPRYGYTF. Here the CDR3 DNA reads TGTGCCAGCAGTTTAGTGGGGCCGAGGTATGGCTACACCTTC.

V and J are TRBV7-9 and TRBJ2-7, with 8 bases matching TRBD1. The V and J ends lost 5 bases and 2 bases, in that order; junction bases with no gene match: 5. The germline CDR1 and CDR2 sequences are SEHNR and FQNEAQ (reference sequence). The CDR3 is 14 residues long. CDR3 sequence (DNA): TGTGCCAGCAGCCAACAGGGGGTGGCCTACGAGCAGTACTTC. Translated, it gives CASSQQGVAYEQYF.

This chain links TRBV5-5 with TRBJ1-4; possibly TRBD1 for D (5 bases). The CDR3 is made up of 15 amino acids. V shed 3 bases and J shed 8 bases, with 17 bases lying between them. Germline CDR1 reads SGHKS; CDR2 reads YYEKEE (reference sequence). DNA of the CDR3: TGTGCCAGCAGCTCAGACAGACGGGTGGGAGAAAAACTGTTTTTT. Translation: CASSSDRRVGEKLFF. The full variable domain, its missing parts supplied by reference TRBV5-5 and TRBJ1-4, is DAGVTQSPTHLIKTRGQQVTLRCSPISGHKSVSWYQQVLGQGPQFIFQYYEKEERGRGNFPDRFSARQFPNYSSELNVNALLLGDSALYLCASSSDRRVGEKLFFGSGTQLSVL.

This clone was seen just once. This chain connects TRBV28 to TRBJ2-5; D gene ambiguous. Germline CDR1 MDHEN, CDR2 SYDVKM. There are 13 residues in the CDR3. The V end was cut by 5 bases, the J end by 5 bases, with 12 bases between. CDR3 loop: CASSMPSTETQYF. The CDR3 DNA reads as TGTGCCAGCAGTATGCCTTCAACCGAGACCCAGTACTTC.

The chain recombines TRBV19 with TRBJ1-2; 8 bases line up with TRBD1. The V gene end was trimmed by 5 bases and the J gene end by 2 bases; junction bases not matched to a gene: 13. CDR1 is LNHDA and CDR2 is SQIVND in the germline V gene (reference sequence). The CDR3 totals 17 residues. The CDR3, as DNA: TGTGCCAGTAGTCCCCGGGACAGGCCCTACATAAACTATGGCTACACCTTC. Its translation: CASSPRDRPYINYGYTF.

V gene TRBV19 combines with J gene TRBJ1-4; D is ambiguous. With 8 bases removed from V and 4 bases from J, the gap between germline ends came to 11 bases. The CDR3 consists of 13 residues. Germline V gene data show CDR1 as LNHDA and CDR2 as SQIVND (reference sequence). The CDR3 nucleotides read TGTGCCAGTGGGGATCATAGTAATGAAAAACTGTTTTTT. Translation gives CASGDHSNEKLFF.

The V gene is TRBV7-2, the J gene TRBJ2-2; TRBD1 or TRBD2 may be the D gene (6 bases each). V lost 1 base and J lost 1, with 13 bases in between. The CDR3 extends over 17 amino acids. Germline assignment: CDR1 SGHTA and CDR2 FQGNSA. CDR3 in DNA: TGTGCCAGCAGCTTAGACCCCAGGGGAGGGAACACCGGGGAGCTGTTTTTT. It specifies CASSLDPRGGNTGELFF.

This clone was counted a single time. J is TRBJ2-6 and V is TRBV2; tentatively, D is TRBD1 (6 bases). The V end lost 6 bases, the J end lost 1 base, and 16 bases lay between the germline ends. Looked up from germline, CDR1 is SNHLY and CDR2 is FYNNEI. This CDR3 comprises 17 residues. In DNA, the CDR3 is TGTGCCAGCAGCCGGGACACTTCTTTTTCTGGGGCCAACGTCCTGACTTTC. It yields the protein CASSRDTSFSGANVLTF.

The chain has TRBV9 and TRBJ2-7, with TRBD1 identical over 12 bases. This CDR3 spans 15 amino acids. J was trimmed by 5 bases and V by 3 bases; bases with no gene match: 6. Germline V gene lookup returns CDR1 SGDLS and CDR2 YYNGEE. CDR3 sequence reads: CASSAPGQGAHEQYF. As DNA, the CDR3 is TGTGCCAGCAGCGCTCCGGGACAGGGGGCCCACGAGCAGTACTTC.

CDR3 amino acids: CASSHLEGTFTDTQYF. Written as DNA, the CDR3 is TGTGCCAGCAGCCACCTTGAGGGAACATTCACAGATACGCAGTATTTT. The chain has TRBV27 and TRBJ2-3, with a weak D call TRBD2 (5 bases). The CDR3 loop spans 16 amino acids. Trimming took 6 bases from V and 2 from J, leaving 18 bases between them. Germline V gene data show CDR1 as MNHEY and CDR2 as SMNVEV (reference sequence).

The V call is TRBV7-3, the J call TRBJ2-7, with D maybe TRBD1 (6 bases). CDR3 length: 15 residues. Trimming pared 0 bases from V and 2 bases from J, leaving 11 bases between. CDR1 is SGHTA, CDR2 FQGTGA, per germline. CDR3 amino acids: CASSLTRTATYEQYF. As DNA, the CDR3 is TGTGCCAGCAGCTTAACTAGGACAGCGACCTACGAGCAGTACTTC.

V usage is TRBV30 and J usage is TRBJ1-2; D possibly corresponds to TRBD1 (6 bases). The CDR3 spans 14 residues. V lost 0 bases, J lost 4 bases, and 12 bases lay in between. Germline V gives CDR1 GTSNPN, CDR2 SVGIG (reference sequence). In DNA form, the CDR3 reads TGTGCCTGGAGTGTACCGGGGGGCGGCTATGGCTACACCTTC. Translation gives CAWSVPGGGYGYTF.

The J gene is TRBJ2-1, the V gene TRBV28; the D is unclear. CDR3 length equals 14 residues. Trimming shortened V by 4 bases and J by 5 bases, and 12 bases separated the two germline ends. Germline loops: CDR1 MDHEN, CDR2 SYDVKM. The CDR3 DNA is TGTGCCAGCAGTTCGTACGCCGTCGACAATGAGCAGTTCTTC. This sequence encodes CASSSYAVDNEQFF.

The J gene is TRBJ2-7, the V gene TRBV19; D is perhaps TRBD2 (5 bases). CDR1 and CDR2 from the germline V gene are LNHDA and SQIVND (reference sequence). The CDR3 is made up of 13 amino acids. Trimming removed 5 bases at V and 5 bases at J, with 13 bases between. The DNA of the CDR3 is TGTGCCAGTAGTTGGCGGGTTGGGGACGAGCAGTACTTC. It specifies CASSWRVGDEQYF.

V usage is TRBV4-2 and J usage is TRBJ1-2, with 8 positions matching TRBD1. The junction had 7 bases not matched to a gene; V was cut back by 4 bases and J by 3 bases. Germline-derived CDR1 and CDR2 are LGHNA and YNFKEQ. CDR3 length equals 15 residues. DNA of the CDR3: TGTGCCAGCAGCCCAACAGGGGGTTGGGACTATGGCTACACCTTC. The encoded protein is CASSPTGGWDYGYTF.

The chain links TRBV29-1 to TRBJ1-2; the match to TRBD1 covers 10 bases. The CDR3 extends over 12 amino acids. Per the germline V gene, CDR1 is SQVTM and CDR2 is ANQGSEA. The trim removed 3 bases at V and 14 bases at J, leaving 9 bases unmatched. The CDR3 sequence is CSVESPEDRGTF. The CDR3 DNA sequence: TGCAGCGTTGAGTCTCCGGAGGACAGGGGGACCTTC.